This paragraph reports one T cell receptor (beta chain). This clone was picked up one time. There is no known antigen for this receptor. No base quality values were provided; no much bigger clone lies one nucleotide off. This sample includes further DNA sequences coding for the same CDR3. Using the deep immunoSEQ assay, multiplex PCR amplified TCR CDR3 regions from genomic DNA. Extracted genomic DNA from each cell subset was distributed evenly across all wells of several immunoSEQ 96-well plates, and each plate was treated as a replicate. For sorted subsets, roughly 200 ng genomic DNA, equal to about 30,000 T cell genomes, was loaded into each replicate PCR. Purified libraries were measured with a Qubit 3.0 fluorometer, size-checked on a Bioanalyzer 2100, and measured again with the KAPA Library Quantification kit. A separate single-read 150-cycle Illumina NextSeq 550 flow cell was used to sequence each immunoSEQ 96-well plate. The study's own analysis went as follows. The immunoSEQ output contained only junctional sequences without quality scores, so filtering could not match that applied to full-length reads. To assign V/J genes and CDR3, sequences were annotated using PyIR, a Python wrapper for IgBLAST v1.9, with IMGT germline references. Reads were filtered out if the reads had weak V/J assignments (E-value above 1e-6), no CDR3, stop codons, out-of-frame junctions, or ambiguous translated residues. V3J clonotypes were defined by identical inferred V gene, J gene, and CDR3 amino acid sequence. To compute the percentage overlap between repertoires, the number of shared unique clonotypes was divided by the size of the smaller repertoire. Three approaches were used to assess repertoire richness: RTK rarefaction, the Chao1 estimator, and Recon v2.1 estimates of unobserved clonotypes. OLGA was used to compute generation probabilities for all TCRbeta clonotypes that the gDNA method yielded from four donors. Held by TCRdb, this immuneACCESS table contains in-frame sequences only and omits some clones. Under half of the omission traces to an unresolved V gene where checked; the cause of the rest is unknown. D and trimming come from the DNA, and the V and J calls and clone size come from that table. Present in this sample are 950,000 to 1,100,000 clones, about four fifths of which were seen just once. Of the sample, 0.5% to 0.65% falls within the top ten clones.

The donors were healthy, HIV-negative adults who had no recently reported acute infections or vaccinations. All donors were Caucasian adults living in Nashville, Tennessee, USA. CD4+ T cells were enriched by magnetic negative selection; naive cells were then positively selected on CD45RA, and the negative fraction formed the memory subset. Blood was collected by leukapheresis, and PBMCs were isolated by Ficoll-Histopaque density gradient centrifugation and then cryopreserved in liquid nitrogen vapor phase. Purity and quantity of every magnetically sorted T cell population were checked by analytical flow cytometry. Genomic DNA was isolated from every sorted fraction and measured by UV absorbance on a Nanodrop 2000c. The data were obtained in a study of shared clonotypes between healthy human individuals (dated by TCRdb to about 2020). Regarding the complete study: The cohort included a few men and two women between 18 and 49 years of age. To estimate repertoire size and how much clonotype sharing occurs between individuals, the study deeply sequenced the blood TCR repertoires of five healthy adults. Per donor, three plates each were used for CD4 naive and CD4 memory, two for CD8 naive, and one for CD8 memory. To increase sequencing depth and limit assay-specific biases, different laboratories used diverse techniques to prepare libraries and sequence TCR repertoires. Per donor, leukapheresis produced somewhere between about 0.94 and 9 billion PBMCs. The study at large found these results: Rarefaction of sorted-subset datasets indicated incomplete sequencing despite the large sequencing depth. Naive subsets generally had larger estimated clonotype richness than memory subsets did. Compared with non-shared clonotypes, the clonotypes found in all four sorted-subset donors had higher generation probabilities. Based on pairwise subsampling, the degree of clonotype sharing among donors was expected to be affected by sequencing depth. Only blood was sampled, and tissue TCR repertoires likely differ from those in blood. When several donors were compared, the shared fraction of clonotypes was around 4.6% for naive CD4, 3.5% to 4% for naive CD8, 2% to 2.5% for memory CD4, and about 0.36% for memory CD8. Because the study included only a small number of donors, the genetic and exposure-history diversity represented was limited.

The germline V gene (reference sequence) specifies SEHNR as CDR1 and FQNEAQ as CDR2. The CDR3 has 15 amino acids, counting the end cysteine and phenylalanine. Only the CDR3 part of the read is kept: 45 bases, read in frame from the first base. Relative to germline, V is missing 1 base and J is missing 3 bases, with 2 bases of the junction outside any gene match. Rearrangement joined TRBV7-9 to TRBJ1-4, with 7 bases in between that match TRBD1. Input material: memory CD4+ T cells from PBMCs. Read against the paper, the sample's cell subset or site label means: CD45RA-negative fraction. The receptor comes from a young man in good health. Some clones in this sample may be carry-over from other donors' samples. The CDR3 region reads CASSLGDSPNEKLFF. The DNA is TGTGCCAGCAGCTTAGGGGACAGCCCTAATGAAAAACTGTTTTTT.